Each of the 28 T cell receptor beta chains below was sequenced from the same sample in a study of blood T cell repertoires in COVID-19. Sequencing was performed with immunoSEQ multiplex PCR; in TCRdb, only in-frame clones are kept and a portion is missing. The data contain 270,000 or so clones, 86% of them singletons. Sequenced sample: peripheral blood. All receptors derive from a man in his forties or fifties with active or convalescent COVID-19.

This clone came up once. The rearrangement uses TRBV24-1 and TRBJ2-6; D not certain. Germline V gives CDR1 KGHDR, CDR2 SFDVKD. This CDR3 is built from 15 residues. Trimming removed 5 bases at V and 2 bases at J, with 9 bases between. CDR3: CATSAGRPGANVLTF. CDR3 nucleotides: TGTGCCACCAGTGCTGGGCGACCTGGGGCCAACGTCCTGACTTTC.

J is TRBJ1-3 and V is TRBV24-1; 9 nucleotides align to TRBD1. Germline CDR1 reads KGHDR; CDR2 reads SFDVKD. The CDR3 has 15 amino acids. With V trimmed by 3 bases and J by 6 bases, 5 bases remained unmatched. CDR3 nucleotides: TGTGCCACCAGTGATCCGGGACAGGGTGAAAACACCATATATTTT. Amino acids: CATSDPGQGENTIYF.

This clone appeared once. The V and J genes are TRBV5-4 and TRBJ2-4; D gene ambiguous. Germline CDR1 is SGHNT and CDR2 is YYREEE (reference sequence). Trimming removed 0 bases at V and 0 bases at J, with 10 bases between. This CDR3 spans 16 amino acids. DNA for the CDR3: TGTGCCAGCAGCTTGGGAGGTTTACTAGCCAAAAACATTCAGTACTTC. It codes for CASSLGGLLAKNIQYF.

This rearrangement joins TRBV18 to TRBJ1-2, with a possible D match to TRBD1 (6 bases). The CDR3 sequence is 12 residues long. Trimming took 5 bases from V and 8 from J, leaving 12 bases between them. From germline, CDR1 is KGHSH and CDR2 LQKENI. In DNA, the CDR3 is TGTGCCAGCTCAGGGACACCCAACGGCTACACCTTC. Residues: CASSGTPNGYTF.

The rearrangement links TRBV11-2 to TRBJ1-2; D perhaps matches TRBD1 (6 bases). This CDR3 spans 13 amino acids. V lost 1 base to trimming and J lost 6 bases, with 9 bases between them. The germline V gene has CDR1 SGHAT and CDR2 FQNNGV. Here the CDR3 DNA reads TGTGCCAGCAGCTTAGGGGGACACAATGGCTACACCTTC. Its translation: CASSLGGHNGYTF.

This clone has just one count. V gene TRBV28 combines with J gene TRBJ2-5; 10 bases are shared with TRBD1. V was clipped by 5 bases and J by 2 bases; unmatched bases: 11. Germline assignment: CDR1 MDHEN and CDR2 SYDVKM. This CDR3 is 17 amino acids long. The CDR3 nucleotides read TGTGCCAGCAGTAGTTTTGATCCGGGACAGGGGCAAGAGACCCAGTACTTC. This translates into CASSSFDPGQGQETQYF.

The genes are TRBV19 and TRBJ2-7, with 10 bases fitting TRBD1. CDR1 LNHDA and CDR2 SQIVND come from the germline V gene (reference sequence). This CDR3 region has 14 residues. With V trimmed by 7 bases and J by 4 bases, 7 bases remained unmatched. The CDR3 region is CASNSGTGAYEQYF. In nucleotides, the CDR3 is TGTGCCAGTAATTCCGGGACAGGGGCTTACGAGCAGTACTTC.

The J gene is TRBJ2-5, the V gene TRBV7-2, with 8 bases lining up with TRBD1. Germline V gives CDR1 SGHTA, CDR2 FQGNSA. The CDR3 extends over 14 amino acids. The V gene end was trimmed by 1 base and the J gene end by 4 bases; junction bases not matched to a gene: 2. The CDR3 loop is CASSLDTGGETQYF. Written as DNA, the CDR3 is TGTGCCAGCAGCTTAGATACAGGGGGAGAGACCCAGTACTTC.

The chain employs TRBV7-6 and TRBJ2-1; TRBD2 agrees at 11 bases. Germline CDR1 reads SGHVS; CDR2 reads FNYEAQ. V was pared by 5 bases and J by 3 bases, with 6 bases of the junction left unmatched. The CDR3 length is 16 residues. CDR3 sequence (DNA): TGTGCCAGCAGCCCAATGACTAGCGGGATCTACAATGAGCAGTTCTTC. Residues: CASSPMTSGIYNEQFF.

The sample holds a few counts of this clone. The chain has TRBV6-5 and TRBJ1-1; maybe TRBD1 (6 bases). Deletions cut 4 bases from V and 0 bases from J, with 12 bases between. The length of the CDR3 is 15 residues. Germline V lookup: CDR1 MNHEY, CDR2 SVGAGI. Here the CDR3 reads CASSSGAEVNTEAFF. The DNA for the CDR3 is TGTGCCAGCAGTTCAGGGGCAGAGGTGAACACTGAAGCTTTCTTT.

The genes are TRBV6-5 and TRBJ2-2, with no clear D. In germline, CDR1 is MNHEY, CDR2 SVGAGI. The CDR3 is made up of 14 amino acids. Trimming left V 0 bases short and J 6 bases short, with 8 bases between. CDR3 nucleotides: TGTGCCAGCAGTTACTCTCTCCTGTCCGGGGAGCTGTTTTTT. As protein: CASSYSLLSGELFF.

The chain has TRBV6-5 and TRBJ1-2; D gene unclear. V shed 6 bases and J shed 0 bases, with 11 bases lying between them. This CDR3 has 14 residues. Germline CDR1 reads MNHEY; CDR2 reads SVGAGI. The CDR3 DNA reads as TGTGCCAGCAGGAAGATACAAGCTAACTATGGCTACACCTTC. Amino acid sequence: CASRKIQANYGYTF.

This chain uses TRBV5-6 with TRBJ2-7; D gene uncertain. This CDR3 contains 13 residues. V shed 0 bases and J shed 8 bases, with 12 bases lying between them. Germline V gene sequence: CDR1 SGHDT, CDR2 YYEEEE. This chain's CDR3 is CASSLAPSAKQYF. DNA of the CDR3: TGTGCCAGCAGCTTGGCTCCTTCCGCTAAGCAGTACTTC.

The chain is built from TRBV5-4 and TRBJ1-3, with TRBD1 identical over 8 bases. The junction had 4 bases not matched to a gene; V was cut back by 2 bases and J by 0 bases. The CDR3 totals 16 residues. Germline assignment: CDR1 SGHNT and CDR2 YYREEE (reference sequence). The CDR3 coding sequence is TGTGCCAGCAGCTTAGGACAGGGCAGCTCTGGAAACACCATATATTTT. Translated, it gives CASSLGQGSSGNTIYF.

The chain is built from TRBV3-1 (or the pseudogene TRBV3-2) and TRBJ2-5, with 8 nucleotides matching TRBD2. V shed 4 bases and J 2 bases; nucleotides not matched to a gene: 9. Looked up from germline, CDR1 is LGHDT and CDR2 is YNNKEL (reference sequence). The CDR3 loop spans 16 amino acids. The CDR3 protein is CASSPGGAGEQETQYF. In DNA form, the CDR3 reads TGTGCCAGCAGCCCCGGGGGAGCGGGGGAACAAGAGACCCAGTACTTC.

This clone was seen a single time. This chain uses TRBV27 with TRBJ1-2; 8 nucleotides line up with TRBD1. Unmatched junction bases numbered 7, after V lost 2 bases and J lost 8 bases. CDR3 length: 14 residues. Germline V gene lookup returns CDR1 MNHEY and CDR2 SMNVEV (reference sequence). The CDR3 is CASSLRTGLGGYTF. CDR3 DNA sequence: TGTGCCAGCAGTTTACGGACAGGGCTAGGGGGCTACACCTTC.

The J gene is TRBJ2-2, the V gene TRBV27, with TRBD2 matching over 9 bases. The germline CDR1 and CDR2 sequences are MNHEY and SMNVEV (reference sequence). This CDR3 is built from 16 residues. J was trimmed by 6 bases and V by 6 bases; bases with no gene match: 11. The DNA for the CDR3 is TGTGCCAGCAGGGGGGGACTAGCCCATTGGGCCGGGGAGCTGTTTTTT. Translation gives CASRGGLAHWAGELFF.

The V gene is TRBV27, the J gene TRBJ2-6, with D uncertain. Deletions cut 3 bases from V and 0 bases from J, with 9 bases between. Looked up from germline, CDR1 is MNHEY and CDR2 is SMNVEV (reference sequence). This CDR3 contains 16 residues. CDR3 amino acids: CASSFTITSGANVLTF. Here the CDR3 DNA reads TGTGCCAGCAGTTTTACTATCACCTCTGGGGCCAACGTCCTGACTTTC.

DNA for the CDR3: TGCGCCAGCAGCCAGTACAGCGGCCGGTCCTACGAGCAGTACTTC. It codes for CASSQYSGRSYEQYF. The J gene is TRBJ2-7, the V gene TRBV4-1; D is possibly TRBD2 (5 bases). The CDR3 has 15 residues. V was pared by 3 bases and J by 1 base, with 13 bases between. Germline V CDR1 and CDR2: MGHRA, YSYEKL.

This chain connects TRBV18 to TRBJ2-7; tentative D call: TRBD2 (5 bases). V lost 3 bases, J lost 2 bases, and 8 bases lay in between. CDR3 length: 13 residues. Germline V lookup: CDR1 KGHSH, CDR2 LQKENI. Here the CDR3 DNA reads TGTGCCAGCTCACCGGAGGTGCCCTACGAGCAGTACTTC. This codes for CASSPEVPYEQYF.

The chain combines TRBV13 with TRBJ2-3, with 9 bases that match TRBD2. CDR3 length: 14 residues. Germline CDR1 is PRHDT and CDR2 is FYEKMQ (reference sequence). The V and J ends lost 5 bases and 6 bases, in that order; junction bases with no gene match: 6. The CDR3 reads CASSPGLAPDTQYF. CDR3 in DNA: TGTGCCAGCAGCCCGGGACTAGCTCCGGATACGCAGTATTTT.

This chain uses TRBV6-1 with TRBJ1-5, with no clear D. The germline CDR1 and CDR2 sequences are MNHNS and SASEGT. Trimming removed 3 bases from V and 11 bases from J, with 8 bases in between. There are 11 residues in the CDR3. The chain's CDR3 is CASSERSAQHF. CDR3 nucleotide sequence: TGTGCCAGCAGTGAGAGGTCAGCCCAGCATTTT.

This chain joins TRBV7-6 and TRBJ2-7; TRBD2 might be the D (6 bases). The CDR3 has 14 residues. Trimming took 5 bases from V and 1 from J, leaving 12 bases between them. Germline CDR1 is SGHVS and CDR2 is FNYEAQ. CDR3: CASSPWGTSYEQYF. Here the CDR3 DNA reads TGTGCCAGCAGCCCCTGGGGGACTTCCTACGAGCAGTACTTC. The full variable domain, with the rest looked up from reference TRBV7-6 and TRBJ2-7, is GAGVSQSPRYKVTKRGQDVALRCDPISGHVSLYWYRQALGQGPEFLTYFNYEAQQDKSGLPNDRFSAERPEGSISTLTIQRTEQRDSAMYRCASSPWGTSYEQYFGPGTRLTVT.

The J gene is TRBJ2-7, the V gene TRBV7-3; 8 bases agree with TRBD2. V shed 8 bases and J 1 base; nucleotides not matched to a gene: 10. CDR1 is SGHTA and CDR2 is FQGTGA in the germline V gene. CDR3 size: 15 residues. The CDR3: CASAQTGRGSYEQYF. In DNA, the CDR3 is TGTGCCAGCGCCCAGACCGGGAGGGGGTCCTACGAGCAGTACTTC. Filled out from reference TRBV7-3 and TRBJ2-7, the complete variable domain reads GAGVSQTPSNKVTEKGKYVELRCDPISGHTALYWYRQSLGQGPEFLIYFQGTGAADDSGLPNDRFFAVRPEGSVSTLKIQRTERGDSAVYLCASAQTGRGSYEQYFGPGTRLTVT.

The sample holds one count of this clone. The chain is built from TRBV11-3 and TRBJ2-5; 13 nucleotides match TRBD2. Germline V CDR1 and CDR2: SGHNT, YENEEA. The V gene end was trimmed by 5 bases and the J gene end by 0 bases; junction bases not matched to a gene: 3. CDR3 length equals 16 residues. DNA of the CDR3: TGTGCCAGCAGCCCGGGACTAGCGGGGAACCAAGAGACCCAGTACTTC. Residues: CASSPGLAGNQETQYF.

The rearrangement links TRBV19 to TRBJ2-2; D may be TRBD1 (6 bases). The ends were cut back, 7 bases at V and 7 bases at J, with 10 bases in the middle. The CDR3 totals 12 residues. Germline CDR1 reads LNHDA; CDR2 reads SQIVND (reference sequence). In DNA, the CDR3 is TGTGCCAGTATAGGACAGTTCGGGGAGCTGTTTTTT. This gives the protein CASIGQFGELFF.

The rearrangement uses TRBV24-1 and TRBJ2-7; TRBD1 agrees at 9 bases. Unmatched junction bases numbered 10, after V lost 3 bases and J lost 5 bases. The CDR3 sequence is 16 residues long. Germline CDR1 is KGHDR and CDR2 is SFDVKD. The CDR3 region is CATSDPGTGYSHEQYF. The CDR3 DNA follows: TGTGCCACCAGTGATCCCGGGACAGGGTATAGCCACGAGCAGTACTTC.

The CDR3 DNA reads TGTGCCAGCAGCTTAGAACTAGCCTACCCCTACGAGCAGTACTTC. This codes for CASSLELAYPYEQYF. The V gene is TRBV7-8, the J gene TRBJ2-7; tentatively, D is TRBD2 (6 bases). Trimming left V 1 base short and J 2 bases short, with 12 bases between. From germline, CDR1 is SGHVS and CDR2 FQNEAQ. This CDR3 is 15 amino acids long.